These T cell receptor beta chains were read from a single sample in a study of shared clonotypes between healthy human individuals. Clones were read by immunoSEQ multiplex PCR, and TCRdb kept only the in-frame ones, dropping some. This table has about 1 million clones, 60% to 80% appearing once. The material sequenced was memory CD4+ T cells sorted from blood. These receptors came from a man between 18 and 35 years old in good health. The CDR3 runs from the conserved cysteine through the conserved F or W. The order of the fields is D gene, V gene, clone size, J gene, CDR3 DNA, CDR3 protein. The D gene is left open where the match is weak. Expanded clones are given a class, and other clones once, few, many or no size at all.

>NA|TRBV9|NA|TRBJ2-7
TGTGCCAGCGGCAGCTCCTACGAGCAGTACTTC
CASGSSYEQYF
>NA|TRBV18|NA|TRBJ1-4
TGTGCCAGCTCACCAAGGGAAGGGGGGGTCCGCGAAAAACTGTTTTTT
CASSPREGGVREKLFF
>TRBD2|TRBV7-2|NA|TRBJ2-3
TGTGCCAGCAGCTTCACGGGAGGGAAAGGGGATACGCAGTATTTT
CASSFTGGKGDTQYF
>NA|TRBV5-1|few|TRBJ2-7
TGCGCCAGCAGCTTGGTACACTCCTACGAGCAGTACTTC
CASSLVHSYEQYF
>TRBD2|TRBV5-1|NA|TRBJ2-5
TGCGCCAGCAGCCTAAGACTAGCTGAATACCAAGAGACCCAGTACTTC
CASSLRLAEYQETQYF
>NA|TRBV19|NA|TRBJ1-4
TGTGCCAGTGGTCCAGTGCAACTTTCAACTAATGAAAAACTGTTTTTT
CASGPVQLSTNEKLFF
>NA|TRBV7-9|NA|TRBJ2-3
TGTGCCAGCAGCCAATCGGACAGACAATATTTT
CASSQSDRQYF
>NA|TRBV7-9|NA|TRBJ1-1
TGTGCCAGCAGCACCAGCGACAGGTTAAACACTGAAGCTTTCTTT
CASSTSDRLNTEAFF
>NA|TRBV6-1|NA|TRBJ1-2
TGTGCCAGCATGGAATATGGCTACACCTTC
CASMEYGYTF
>TRBD2|TRBV4-3|NA|TRBJ2-1
TGCGCCAGCAGCCAAGCTAGCGGGAGTGCTTACAATGAGCAGTTCTTC
CASSQASGSAYNEQFF
>NA|TRBV5-5|NA|TRBJ1-2
TGTGCCAGCAGTATAGACCACAGCTATGGCTACACCTTC
CASSIDHSYGYTF
>NA|TRBV7-2|NA|TRBJ2-7
TGTGCCAGCAGCTTATCGGGAACCTACGAGCAGTACTTC
CASSLSGTYEQYF
>NA|TRBV7-8|once|TRBJ1-4
TGTGCCAGCAAAGGTACAGGGTTTAATGAAAAACTGTTTTTT
CASKGTGFNEKLFF